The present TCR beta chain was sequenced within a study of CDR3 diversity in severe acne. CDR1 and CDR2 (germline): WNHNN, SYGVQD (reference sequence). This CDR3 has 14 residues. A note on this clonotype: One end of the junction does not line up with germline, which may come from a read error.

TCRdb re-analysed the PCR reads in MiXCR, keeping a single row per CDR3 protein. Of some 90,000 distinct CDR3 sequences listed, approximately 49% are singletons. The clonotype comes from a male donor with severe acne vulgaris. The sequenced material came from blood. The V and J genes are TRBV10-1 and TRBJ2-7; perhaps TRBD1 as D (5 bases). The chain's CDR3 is CASSESFTGYEQYF. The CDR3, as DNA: TGTGCCAGCAGTGAATCGTTCACAGGCTACGAGCAGTACTTC.